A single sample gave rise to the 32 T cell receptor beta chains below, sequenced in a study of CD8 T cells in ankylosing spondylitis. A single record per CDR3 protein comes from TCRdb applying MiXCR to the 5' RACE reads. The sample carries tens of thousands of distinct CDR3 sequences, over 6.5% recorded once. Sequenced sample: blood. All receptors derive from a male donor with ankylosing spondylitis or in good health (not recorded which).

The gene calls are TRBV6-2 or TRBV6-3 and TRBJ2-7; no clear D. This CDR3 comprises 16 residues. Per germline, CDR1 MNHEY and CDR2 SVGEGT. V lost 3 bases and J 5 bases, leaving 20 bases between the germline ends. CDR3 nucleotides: TGTGCCAGCAGTTATCGATCTGGGTGGGATATCGACGAGCAGTACGTC. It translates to CASSYRSGWDIDEQYV.

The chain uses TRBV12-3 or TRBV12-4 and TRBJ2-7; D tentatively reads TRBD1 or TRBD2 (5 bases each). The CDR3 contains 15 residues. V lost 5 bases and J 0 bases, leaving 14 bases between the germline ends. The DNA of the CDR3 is TGTGCCAGCAGTGCCCGGGACGGATCCTCCTACGAGCAGTACTTC. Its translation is CASSARDGSSYEQYF.

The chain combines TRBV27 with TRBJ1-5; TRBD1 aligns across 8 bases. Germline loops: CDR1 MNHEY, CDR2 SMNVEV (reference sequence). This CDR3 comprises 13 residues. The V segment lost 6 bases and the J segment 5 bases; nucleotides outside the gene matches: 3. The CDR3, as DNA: TGTGCCAGCAGCCCAGGGGGCCATCAGCCCCAGCATTTT. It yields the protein CASSPGGHQPQHF.

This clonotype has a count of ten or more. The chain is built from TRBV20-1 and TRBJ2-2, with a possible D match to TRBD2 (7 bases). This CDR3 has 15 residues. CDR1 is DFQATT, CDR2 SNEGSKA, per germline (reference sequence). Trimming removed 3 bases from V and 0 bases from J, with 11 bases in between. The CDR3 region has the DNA TGCAGTGCTAGGGGGGGGCGGTCGAACACCGGGGAGCTGTTTTTT. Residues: CSARGGRSNTGELFF.

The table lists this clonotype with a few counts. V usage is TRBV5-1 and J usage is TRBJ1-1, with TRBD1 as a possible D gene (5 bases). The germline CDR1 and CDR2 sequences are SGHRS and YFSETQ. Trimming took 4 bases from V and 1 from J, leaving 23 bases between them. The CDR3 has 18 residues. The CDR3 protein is CASSPPRRGEIWNTEAFF. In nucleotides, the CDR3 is TGCGCCAGCAGCCCGCCAAGACGGGGGGAAATTTGGAACACTGAAGCTTTCTTT. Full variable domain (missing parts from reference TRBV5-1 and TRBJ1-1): KAGVTQTPRYLIKTRGQQVTLSCSPISGHRSVSWYQQTPGQGLQFLFEYFSETQRNKGNFPGRFSGRQFSNSRSEMNVSTLELGDSALYLCASSPPRRGEIWNTEAFFGQGTRLTVV.

The CDR3, as DNA: TGTGCCACCTCTCGAGACAGGGCTCGCACAGATACGCAGTATTTT. Amino acids: CATSRDRARTDTQYF. V and J are TRBV15 and TRBJ2-3; TRBD1 agrees at 7 bases. V shed 8 bases, J shed 1 base, and the junction held 9 bases outside the gene matches. The CDR3 has 15 amino acids. CDR1 and CDR2 from the germline V gene are LNHNV and YYDKDF (reference sequence).

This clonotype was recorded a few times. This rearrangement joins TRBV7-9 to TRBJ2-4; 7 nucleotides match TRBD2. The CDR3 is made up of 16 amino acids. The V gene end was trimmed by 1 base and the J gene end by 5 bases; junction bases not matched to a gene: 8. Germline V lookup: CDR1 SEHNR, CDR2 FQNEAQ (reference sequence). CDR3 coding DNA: TGTGCCAGCAGCTTAGGTACCCCGGGGGGTGAAAACATTCAGTACTTC. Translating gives CASSLGTPGGENIQYF.

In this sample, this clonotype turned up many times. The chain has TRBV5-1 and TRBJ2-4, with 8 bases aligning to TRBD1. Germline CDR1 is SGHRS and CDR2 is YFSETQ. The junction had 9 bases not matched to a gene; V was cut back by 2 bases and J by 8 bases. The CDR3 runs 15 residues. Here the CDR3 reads CASSFTTGVGDIQYF. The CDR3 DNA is TGCGCCAGCAGCTTTACGACAGGGGTTGGTGACATTCAGTACTTC.

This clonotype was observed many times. CDR3 in DNA: TGTGCCAGCAGTCCCCCCCGACGTGCTGGCTACACCTTC. Its protein product is CASSPPRRAGYTF. The chain links TRBV28 to TRBJ1-2; D ambiguous. This CDR3 is built from 13 residues. V shed 5 bases and J shed 7 bases, with 14 bases lying between them. Germline CDR1 reads MDHEN; CDR2 reads SYDVKM.

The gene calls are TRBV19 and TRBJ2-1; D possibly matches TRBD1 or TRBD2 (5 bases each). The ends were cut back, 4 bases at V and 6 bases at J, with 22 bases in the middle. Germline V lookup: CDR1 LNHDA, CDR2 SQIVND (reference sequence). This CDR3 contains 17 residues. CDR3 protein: CASSKTTLQGRGNEQFF. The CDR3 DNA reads TGTGCCAGTAGTAAAACCACCCTCCAGGGTCGGGGCAATGAGCAGTTCTTC.

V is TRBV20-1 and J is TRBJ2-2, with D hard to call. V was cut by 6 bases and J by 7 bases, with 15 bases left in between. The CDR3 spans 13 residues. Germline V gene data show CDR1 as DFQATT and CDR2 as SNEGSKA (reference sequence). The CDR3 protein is CSARSGRGGELFF. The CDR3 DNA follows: TGCAGTGCCCGGTCTGGTCGCGGCGGGGAGCTGTTTTTT.

The CDR3 nucleotides read TGTGCCAGCAGTTTAGAAGGCCGGGCCGGGGAGCTGTTTTTT. Translating gives CASSLEGRAGELFF. The V gene is TRBV12-3 or TRBV12-4, the J gene TRBJ2-2; the D is unclear. Deletions cut 1 base from V and 6 bases from J, with 9 bases between. This CDR3 region has 14 residues.

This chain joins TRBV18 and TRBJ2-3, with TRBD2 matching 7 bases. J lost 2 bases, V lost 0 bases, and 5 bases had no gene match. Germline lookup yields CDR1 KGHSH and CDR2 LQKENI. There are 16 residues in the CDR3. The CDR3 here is CASSPPVGGITDTQYF. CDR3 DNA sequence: TGTGCCAGCTCACCACCGGTGGGAGGGATCACAGATACGCAGTATTTT.

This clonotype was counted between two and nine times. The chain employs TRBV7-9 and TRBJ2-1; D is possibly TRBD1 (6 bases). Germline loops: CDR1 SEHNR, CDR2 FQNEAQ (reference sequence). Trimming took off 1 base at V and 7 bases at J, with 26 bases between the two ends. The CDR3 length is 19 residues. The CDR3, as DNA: TGTGCCAGCAGCTTAGTGGGGGCCGGGACGAGGAAGGTGAAGAATGAGCAGTTCTTC. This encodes CASSLVGAGTRKVKNEQFF.

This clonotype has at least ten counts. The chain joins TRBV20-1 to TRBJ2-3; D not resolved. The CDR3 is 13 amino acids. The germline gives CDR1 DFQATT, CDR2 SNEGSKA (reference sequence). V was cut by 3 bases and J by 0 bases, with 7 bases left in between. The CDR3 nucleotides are TGCAGTGCTAGTACCGGAAGCACAGATACGCAGTATTTT. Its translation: CSASTGSTDTQYF.

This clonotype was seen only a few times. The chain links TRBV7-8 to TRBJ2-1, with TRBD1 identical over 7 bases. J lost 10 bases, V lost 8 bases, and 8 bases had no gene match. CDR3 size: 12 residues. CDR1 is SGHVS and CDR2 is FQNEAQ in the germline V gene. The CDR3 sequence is CASGDSQREQFF. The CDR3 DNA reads TGTGCCAGCGGGGACAGCCAGCGGGAGCAGTTCTTC.

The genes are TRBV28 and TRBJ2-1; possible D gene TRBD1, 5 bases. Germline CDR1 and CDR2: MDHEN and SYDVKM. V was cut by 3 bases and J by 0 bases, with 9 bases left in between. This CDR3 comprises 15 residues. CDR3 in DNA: TGTGCCAGCAGTTTCGTCACAGGCTCCTACAATGAGCAGTTCTTC. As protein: CASSFVTGSYNEQFF.

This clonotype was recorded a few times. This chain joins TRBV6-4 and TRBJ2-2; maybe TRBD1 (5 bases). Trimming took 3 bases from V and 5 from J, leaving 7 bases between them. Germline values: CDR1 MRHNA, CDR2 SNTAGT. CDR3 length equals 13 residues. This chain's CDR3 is CASSEGETGELFF. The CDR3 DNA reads TGTGCCAGCAGTGAAGGGGAAACCGGGGAGCTGTTTTTT.

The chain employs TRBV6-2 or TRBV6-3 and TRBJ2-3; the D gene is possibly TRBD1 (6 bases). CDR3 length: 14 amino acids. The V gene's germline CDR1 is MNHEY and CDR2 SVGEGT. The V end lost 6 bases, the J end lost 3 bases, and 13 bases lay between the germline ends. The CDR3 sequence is CASRYRAETDTQYF. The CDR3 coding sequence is TGTGCCAGCAGGTACAGGGCAGAGACAGATACGCAGTATTTT.

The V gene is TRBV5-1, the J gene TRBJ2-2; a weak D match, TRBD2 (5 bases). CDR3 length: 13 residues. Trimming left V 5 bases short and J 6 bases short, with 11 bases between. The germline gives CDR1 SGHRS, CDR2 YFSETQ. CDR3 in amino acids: CASRSVGAGELFF. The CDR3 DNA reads TGCGCCAGCAGGTCGGTCGGGGCCGGGGAGCTGTTTTTT.

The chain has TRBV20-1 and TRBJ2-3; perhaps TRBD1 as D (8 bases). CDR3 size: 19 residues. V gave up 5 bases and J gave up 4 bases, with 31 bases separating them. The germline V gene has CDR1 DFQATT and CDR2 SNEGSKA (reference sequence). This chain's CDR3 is CSAWTRTGWGRSGSDTQYF. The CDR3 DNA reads TGCAGTGCTTGGACTAGGACAGGGTGGGGTAGAAGTGGATCAGATACGCAGTATTTT.

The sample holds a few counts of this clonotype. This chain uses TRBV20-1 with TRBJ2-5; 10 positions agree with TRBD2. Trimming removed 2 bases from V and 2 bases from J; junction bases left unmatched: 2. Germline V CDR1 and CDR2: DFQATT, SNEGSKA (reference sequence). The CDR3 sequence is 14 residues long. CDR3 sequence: CSARPSGGQETQYF. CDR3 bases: TGCAGTGCTAGACCTAGCGGGGGACAAGAGACCCAGTACTTC.

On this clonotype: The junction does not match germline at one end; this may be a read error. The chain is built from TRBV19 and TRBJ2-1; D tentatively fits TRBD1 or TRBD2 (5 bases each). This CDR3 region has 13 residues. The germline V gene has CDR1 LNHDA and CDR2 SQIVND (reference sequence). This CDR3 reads CASRGPPINQQFF. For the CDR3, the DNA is TGTGCCAGTAGGGGACCTCCCATCAATCAGCAGTTCTTC.

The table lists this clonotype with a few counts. CDR3 DNA: TGCGCCAGCAGCCAAGAGGCTAGCGGCTGGACCGGGGAGCTGTTTTTT. Protein sequence: CASSQEASGWTGELFF. The chain uses TRBV4-1 and TRBJ2-2, with 7 bases that match TRBD2. V shed 0 bases, J shed 5 bases, and the junction held 6 bases outside the gene matches. CDR1 is MGHRA, CDR2 YSYEKL, per germline. The CDR3 is 16 residues long.

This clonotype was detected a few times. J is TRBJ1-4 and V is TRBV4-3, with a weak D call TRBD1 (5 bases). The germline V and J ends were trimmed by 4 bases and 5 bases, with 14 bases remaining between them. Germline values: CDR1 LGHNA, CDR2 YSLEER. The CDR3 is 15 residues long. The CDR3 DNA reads TGCGCCAGCAGCCGAATCAGGGAAGGGAATGAAAAACTGTTTTTT. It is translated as CASSRIREGNEKLFF.

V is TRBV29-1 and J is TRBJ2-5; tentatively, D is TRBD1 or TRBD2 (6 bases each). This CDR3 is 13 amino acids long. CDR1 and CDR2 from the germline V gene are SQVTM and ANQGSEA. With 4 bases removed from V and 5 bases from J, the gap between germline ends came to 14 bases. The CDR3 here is CSVVQGGDETQYF. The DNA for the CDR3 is TGCAGCGTTGTACAGGGAGGTGACGAGACCCAGTACTTC.

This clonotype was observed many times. The CDR3 region has the DNA TGTGCCAGCAGCCCGAACAGGGGACAGAACACTGAAGCTTTCTTT. Translated: CASSPNRGQNTEAFF. This sequence joins TRBV6-5 and TRBJ1-1; 7 bases agree with TRBD1. Germline V gene lookup returns CDR1 MNHEY and CDR2 SVGAGI. V was clipped by 6 bases and J by 1 base; unmatched bases: 8. This CDR3 has 15 residues.

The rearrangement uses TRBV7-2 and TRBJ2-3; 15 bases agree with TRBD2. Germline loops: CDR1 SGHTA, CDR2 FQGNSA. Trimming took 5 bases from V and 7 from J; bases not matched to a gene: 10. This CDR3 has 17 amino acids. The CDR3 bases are TGTGCCAGCAGCCCAACTTCCGGGACTAGCGGGAGGAATACGCAGTATTTT. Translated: CASSPTSGTSGRNTQYF.

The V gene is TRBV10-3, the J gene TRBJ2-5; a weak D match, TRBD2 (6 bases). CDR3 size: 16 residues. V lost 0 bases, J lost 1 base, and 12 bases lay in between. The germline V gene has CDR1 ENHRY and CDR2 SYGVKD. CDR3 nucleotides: TGTGCCATCAGTGAGTCCGGTGTGGGGGGCCAAGAGACCCAGTACTTC. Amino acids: CAISESGVGGQETQYF.

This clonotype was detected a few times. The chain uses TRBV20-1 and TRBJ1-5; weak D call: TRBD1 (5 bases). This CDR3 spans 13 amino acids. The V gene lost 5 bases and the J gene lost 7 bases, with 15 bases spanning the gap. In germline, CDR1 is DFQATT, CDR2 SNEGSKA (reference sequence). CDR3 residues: CSAEGQSEQPQHF. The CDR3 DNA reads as TGCAGTGCTGAGGGGCAGTCTGAGCAGCCCCAGCATTTT.

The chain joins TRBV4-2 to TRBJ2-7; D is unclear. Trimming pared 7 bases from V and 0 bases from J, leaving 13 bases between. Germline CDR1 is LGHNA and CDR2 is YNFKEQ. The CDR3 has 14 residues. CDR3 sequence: CASTTGGYSYEQYV. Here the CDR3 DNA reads TGTGCCAGCACCACCGGTGGATACTCCTACGAGCAGTACGTC.

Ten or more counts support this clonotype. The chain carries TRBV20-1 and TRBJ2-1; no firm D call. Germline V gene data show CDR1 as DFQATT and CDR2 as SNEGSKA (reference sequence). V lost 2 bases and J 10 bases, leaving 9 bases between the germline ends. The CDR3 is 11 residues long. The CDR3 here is CSARPLREQFF. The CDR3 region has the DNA TGCAGTGCTAGACCCCTGAGGGAGCAGTTCTTC.